A single sample is the source of the 31 T cell receptor beta chains below, sequenced in a study of T cell responses to AZD1222 COVID-19 vaccine. Produced via immunoSEQ multiplex PCR; TCRdb's table is partial and in-frame only. The repertoire includes around 67,000 clones, about 83% of them detected once, and 5.5% to 7% sits in the top ten. The sequences come from peripheral blood, collected 28 days after the second AZD1222 dose. The receptors come from an adult who received the AZD1222 COVID-19 vaccine.

The V call is TRBV7-8, the J call TRBJ1-5; no firm D call. The CDR3 runs to 13 residues. The V gene's germline CDR1 is SGHVS and CDR2 FQNEAQ. Trimming left V 1 base short and J 16 bases short, with 17 bases between. CDR3 nucleotides: TGTGCCAGCAGCTTAGAGGTCCGATCCACAGCCCATTTT. Translating gives CASSLEVRSTAHF.

The chain employs TRBV29-1 and TRBJ1-3; D not resolved. This CDR3 comprises 11 residues. Between the trimmed V and J ends, which lost 5 bases and 3 bases, there was a span of 5 bases. The germline gives CDR1 SQVTM, CDR2 ANQGSEA. CDR3 coding DNA: TGCAGCGTTCTTCGTGGAAACACCATATATTTT. The encoded protein is CSVLRGNTIYF.

The chain couples TRBV10-3 to TRBJ1-1; TRBD1 matches 7 bases. This CDR3 has 15 residues. The germline CDR1 and CDR2 sequences are ENHRY and SYGVKD. V trimming: 5 bases; J trimming: 1 base; junction bases outside the gene matches: 7. The CDR3 nucleotides are TGTGCCATCAGTACAGGGGCCGTTGGGAACACTGAAGCTTTCTTT. Amino acid sequence: CAISTGAVGNTEAFF.

There are a few counts of this clone. This chain uses TRBV18 with TRBJ2-1; D possibly corresponds to TRBD2 (5 bases). V dropped 3 bases and J dropped 5 bases, with 23 bases sitting between them. Looked up from germline, CDR1 is KGHSH and CDR2 is LQKENI. There are 18 residues in the CDR3. The CDR3 protein is CASSPSGRGIDDDNEQFF. The CDR3 region has the DNA TGTGCCAGCTCACCCTCCGGACGGGGAATAGACGACGACAATGAGCAGTTCTTC.

V gene TRBV27 combines with J gene TRBJ1-5; D is possibly TRBD1 (5 bases). The CDR3 has 14 amino acids. Trimming pared 4 bases from V and 0 bases from J, leaving 7 bases between. CDR1 and CDR2 from the germline V gene are MNHEY and SMNVEV (reference sequence). The CDR3 loop reads CASSYRNSNQPQHF. As DNA, the CDR3 is TGTGCCAGCAGTTACAGGAATAGCAATCAGCCCCAGCATTTT.

The chain couples TRBV11-3 to TRBJ2-1; TRBD1 matches 10 bases. Germline V gene lookup returns CDR1 SGHNT and CDR2 YENEEA. V lost 0 bases, J lost 9 bases, and 11 bases stayed unmatched. The CDR3 totals 17 residues. In DNA, the CDR3 is TGTGCCAGCAGCTTAGATAAGGCAGGACAGGGGGGCGTTGAGCAGTTCTTC. Translating gives CASSLDKAGQGGVEQFF.

The chain joins TRBV7-9 to TRBJ1-2, with a weak D call TRBD1 (6 bases). CDR3 size: 13 residues. The V gene lost 6 bases and the J gene lost 0 bases, with 8 bases spanning the gap. Germline CDR1 is SEHNR and CDR2 is FQNEAQ (reference sequence). CDR3 DNA sequence: TGTGCCAGCAGTGGGACAACTAACTATGGCTACACCTTC. Translated: CASSGTTNYGYTF.

The chain couples TRBV6-5 to TRBJ1-2; 7 bases are shared with TRBD1. The CDR3 has 12 amino acids. From germline, CDR1 is MNHEY and CDR2 SVGAGI. V trimming: 5 bases; J trimming: 10 bases; junction bases outside the gene matches: 7. CDR3 nucleotides: TGTGCCAGCAGTACGTACGACAGGGCCTACACCTTC. Amino acids: CASSTYDRAYTF.

This clone was observed a few times. This chain joins TRBV6-5 and TRBJ1-2, with a weak D call TRBD1 (5 bases). Germline loops: CDR1 MNHEY, CDR2 SVGAGI. The CDR3 runs to 12 residues. Between the trimmed V and J ends, which lost 6 bases and 6 bases, there was a span of 11 bases. CDR3 amino acids: CASRPQGNGYTF. As DNA, the CDR3 is TGTGCCAGCAGACCCCAGGGAAATGGCTACACCTTC.

The V call is TRBV6-5, the J call TRBJ1-1; tentatively, D is TRBD1 (5 bases). V lost 6 bases, J lost 1 base, and 12 bases lay in between. The CDR3 covers 14 residues. Germline CDR1 and CDR2: MNHEY and SVGAGI. CDR3 in amino acids: CASREGSGNTEAFF. The CDR3 DNA sequence: TGTGCCAGCAGGGAGGGGAGTGGGAACACTGAAGCTTTCTTT.

The J gene is TRBJ2-7, the V gene TRBV4-1; 8 bases line up with TRBD1. The CDR3 is made up of 14 amino acids. The V gene's germline CDR1 is MGHRA and CDR2 YSYEKL. V trimming: 6 bases; J trimming: 5 bases; junction bases outside the gene matches: 9. CDR3 region: CASRRAGGSDEQYF. CDR3 bases: TGCGCCAGCAGAAGAGCAGGGGGCTCGGACGAGCAGTACTTC.

The genes are TRBV7-9 and TRBJ1-2; no firm D call. The CDR3 runs 14 residues. In germline, CDR1 is SEHNR, CDR2 FQNEAQ (reference sequence). Between the trimmed V and J ends, which lost 5 bases and 8 bases, there was a span of 18 bases. The CDR3 bases are TGTGCCAGCAGCCCCCCCCTGTTAGTCTTGGGCTACACCTTC. It codes for CASSPPLLVLGYTF. Supplemented by reference TRBV7-9 and TRBJ1-2, the full variable domain reads DTGVSQNPRHKITKRGQNVTFRCDPISEHNRLYWYRQTLGQGPEFLTYFQNEAQLEKSRLLSDRFSAERPKGSFSTLEIQRTEQGDSAMYLCASSPPLLVLGYTFGSGTRLTVV.

V gene TRBV19 combines with J gene TRBJ2-1, with D perhaps matching TRBD2 (6 bases). Between the trimmed V and J ends, which lost 7 bases and 5 bases, there was a span of 18 bases. The CDR3 loop spans 15 amino acids. The germline gives CDR1 LNHDA, CDR2 SQIVND (reference sequence). This CDR3 reads CASTPTGGDHNEQFF. CDR3 DNA: TGTGCCAGTACCCCAACCGGGGGAGACCACAATGAGCAGTTCTTC.

With regard to this clone: A read error may produce the germline difference seen at one junction end. The chain uses TRBV6-1 and TRBJ2-5; D gene ambiguous. This CDR3 spans 14 amino acids. CDR1 and CDR2 from the germline V gene are MNHNS and SASEGT. The CDR3 protein is CASSEVQRVETQYF. Written as DNA, the CDR3 is TGTGCCAGCAGCGAAGTACAAAGGGTGGAGACCCAGTACTTC.

V is TRBV27 and J is TRBJ1-5; possible D gene TRBD1, 6 bases. The CDR3 consists of 14 residues. Germline loops: CDR1 MNHEY, CDR2 SMNVEV (reference sequence). V was pared by 8 bases and J by 5 bases, with 16 bases between. Here the CDR3 DNA reads TGTGCCAGCGGCAGGCGGGAGGGGGATCAGCCCCAGCATTTT. Its protein product is CASGRREGDQPQHF.

The rearrangement uses TRBV19 and TRBJ1-1; the match to TRBD1 covers 10 bases. The CDR3 spans 16 residues. From germline, CDR1 is LNHDA and CDR2 SQIVND (reference sequence). Trimming took 6 bases from V and 4 from J; bases not matched to a gene: 11. This CDR3 reads CASSQGFRQGATEAFF. The CDR3 nucleotides are TGTGCCAGTAGCCAGGGGTTTCGACAGGGGGCCACTGAAGCTTTCTTT. Filled out from reference TRBV19 and TRBJ1-1, the complete variable domain reads DGGITQSPKYLFRKEGQNVTLSCEQNLNHDAMYWYRQDPGQGLRLIYYSQIVNDFQKGDIAEGYSVSREKKESFPLTVTSAQKNPTAFYLCASSQGFRQGATEAFFGQGTRLTVV.

The chain carries TRBV2 and TRBJ2-5; 7 bases are shared with TRBD1. From germline, CDR1 is SNHLY and CDR2 FYNNEI. The trim removed 5 bases at V and 3 bases at J, leaving 3 bases unmatched. The CDR3 totals 13 residues. The CDR3 DNA is TGTGCCAGCAGTCAAGACAGGGAAGAGACCCAGTACTTC. Translated, it gives CASSQDREETQYF.

The V and J genes are TRBV5-1 and TRBJ1-6; 8 nucleotides align to TRBD1. The CDR3 has 15 residues. With V trimmed by 0 bases and J by 14 bases, 10 bases remained unmatched. Germline CDR1 SGHRS, CDR2 YFSETQ. The DNA of the CDR3 is TGCGCCAGCAGCTTGGAGGGACAGGAGGGTAGAGCCCTCCACTTT. This translates into CASSLEGQEGRALHF.

This clone showed up just once. The chain couples TRBV5-1 to TRBJ1-1; TRBD1 aligns across 9 bases. This CDR3 is 15 amino acids long. Germline V gene data show CDR1 as SGHRS and CDR2 as YFSETQ. V lost 4 bases, J lost 6 bases, and 10 bases stayed unmatched. DNA for the CDR3: TGCGCCAGCAGCACAGGGACAGGGTTCGGCCCTGAAGCTTTCTTT. It is translated as CASSTGTGFGPEAFF. Full variable domain (missing parts from reference TRBV5-1 and TRBJ1-1): KAGVTQTPRYLIKTRGQQVTLSCSPISGHRSVSWYQQTPGQGLQFLFEYFSETQRNKGNFPGRFSGRQFSNSRSEMNVSTLELGDSALYLCASSTGTGFGPEAFFGQGTRLTVV.

This chain links TRBV10-1 with TRBJ2-2, with D perhaps matching TRBD1 (6 bases). The germline gives CDR1 WNHNN, CDR2 SYGVQD (reference sequence). The CDR3 sequence is 14 residues long. The V end was cut by 6 bases, the J end by 1 base, with 9 bases between. CDR3 nucleotide sequence: TGCGCCAGCAGCCAACAGGGGAACACCGGGGAGCTGTTTTTT. Protein: CASSQQGNTGELFF.

The V gene is TRBV19, the J gene TRBJ1-2, with TRBD1 matching 8 bases. V trimming: 5 bases; J trimming: 5 bases; junction bases outside the gene matches: 4. Germline values: CDR1 LNHDA, CDR2 SQIVND (reference sequence). This CDR3 has 13 residues. The CDR3 DNA reads TGTGCCAGTAGTCCAGGGGGCACGTATGGCTACACCTTC. It encodes CASSPGGTYGYTF.

In DNA form, the CDR3 reads TGTGCCAGCAGCATACAGGGGGATAATTCACCCCTCCACTTT. Protein product: CASSIQGDNSPLHF. The chain uses TRBV7-2 and TRBJ1-6; TRBD1 agrees at 8 bases. V gave up 5 bases and J gave up 5 bases; unmatched junction bases: 2. Germline values: CDR1 SGHTA, CDR2 FQGNSA. CDR3 size: 14 residues.

V usage is TRBV2 and J usage is TRBJ2-6, with TRBD1 matching 10 bases. Germline V gene data show CDR1 as SNHLY and CDR2 as FYNNEI. CDR3 length equals 16 residues. Trimming took 6 bases from V and 2 from J; bases not matched to a gene: 4. The CDR3 here is CASSATGGAGANVLTF. The CDR3 nucleotides read TGTGCCAGCAGCGCGACAGGGGGCGCTGGGGCCAACGTCCTGACTTTC.

The rearrangement joins TRBV9 to TRBJ2-6; D is unclear. CDR1 and CDR2 (germline): SGDLS, YYNGEE. The germline V and J ends were trimmed by 3 bases and 0 bases, with 10 bases remaining between them. This CDR3 is 16 amino acids long. DNA for the CDR3: TGTGCCAGCAGCGACCAGTTACACTCTGGGGCCAACGTCCTGACTTTC. It encodes CASSDQLHSGANVLTF. The whole variable domain, filled in from reference TRBV9 and TRBJ2-6, reads DSGVTQTPKHLITATGQRVTLRCSPRSGDLSVYWYQQSLDQGLQFLIQYYNGEERAKGNILERFSAQQFPDLHSELNLSSLELGDSALYFCASSDQLHSGANVLTFGAGSRLTVL.

This clone has a single count. The V call is TRBV7-9, the J call TRBJ2-7; D tentatively fits TRBD1 or TRBD2 (5 bases each). Per germline, CDR1 SEHNR and CDR2 FQNEAQ (reference sequence). The germline V and J ends were trimmed by 5 bases and 2 bases, with 19 bases remaining between them. The CDR3 is made up of 16 amino acids. Here the CDR3 reads CASSPLGTDRPYEQYF. The CDR3 DNA follows: TGTGCCAGCAGCCCGCTTGGGACCGACAGACCCTACGAGCAGTACTTC.

This chain connects TRBV19 to TRBJ1-2; D is undetermined. V was shortened by 3 bases and J by 8 bases, with 10 bases between the two germline ends. This CDR3 is built from 12 residues. Germline V lookup: CDR1 LNHDA, CDR2 SQIVND (reference sequence). The CDR3 bases are TGTGCCAGTAGTATCAACTCGGGAGGCTACACCTTC. Translated: CASSINSGGYTF.

The V gene is TRBV6-5, the J gene TRBJ1-1; no firm D call. The CDR3 sequence is 12 residues long. With 4 bases removed from V and 4 bases from J, the gap between germline ends came to 7 bases. Germline CDR1 reads MNHEY; CDR2 reads SVGAGI. CDR3: CASSFQSTEAFF. DNA for the CDR3: TGTGCCAGCAGTTTTCAGAGCACTGAAGCTTTCTTT.

CDR3: CASGDREWQPQHF. The CDR3 DNA sequence: TGTGCCAGCGGCGACAGGGAATGGCAGCCCCAGCATTTT. The J gene is TRBJ1-5, the V gene TRBV6-5; 7 bases are a match to TRBD1. The germline CDR1 and CDR2 sequences are MNHEY and SVGAGI. V shed 8 bases and J 7 bases; nucleotides not matched to a gene: 8. The CDR3 is made up of 13 amino acids.

CDR3: CASSPRRGGQNYEQYF. CDR3 DNA sequence: TGTGCCAGCAGCCCCCGTCGCGGGGGACAGAACTACGAGCAGTACTTC. The rearrangement uses TRBV5-4 and TRBJ2-7; D tentatively fits TRBD1 or TRBD2 (7 bases each). Deletions cut 4 bases from V and 3 bases from J, with 20 bases between. In germline, CDR1 is SGHNT, CDR2 YYREEE (reference sequence). The CDR3 length is 16 residues.

The gene calls are TRBV3-1 (or the pseudogene TRBV3-2) and TRBJ1-4; D is unclear. The CDR3 sequence is 14 residues long. V shed 0 bases and J shed 7 bases, with 9 bases lying between them. Germline loops: CDR1 LGHDT, CDR2 YNNKEL (reference sequence). CDR3 sequence: CASSQDLASEKLFF. For the CDR3, the DNA is TGTGCCAGCAGCCAAGATTTGGCCTCTGAAAAACTGTTTTTT.

The CDR3 loop is CASSLLRTAGGYTF. The CDR3 DNA sequence: TGTGCCAGCAGCTTGCTACGGACAGCTGGGGGCTACACCTTC. The chain joins TRBV5-6 to TRBJ1-2, with D perhaps matching TRBD1 (6 bases). Trimming stripped 1 base from V and 8 bases from J, with 15 bases between. Germline CDR1 and CDR2: SGHDT and YYEEEE. CDR3 size: 14 residues.